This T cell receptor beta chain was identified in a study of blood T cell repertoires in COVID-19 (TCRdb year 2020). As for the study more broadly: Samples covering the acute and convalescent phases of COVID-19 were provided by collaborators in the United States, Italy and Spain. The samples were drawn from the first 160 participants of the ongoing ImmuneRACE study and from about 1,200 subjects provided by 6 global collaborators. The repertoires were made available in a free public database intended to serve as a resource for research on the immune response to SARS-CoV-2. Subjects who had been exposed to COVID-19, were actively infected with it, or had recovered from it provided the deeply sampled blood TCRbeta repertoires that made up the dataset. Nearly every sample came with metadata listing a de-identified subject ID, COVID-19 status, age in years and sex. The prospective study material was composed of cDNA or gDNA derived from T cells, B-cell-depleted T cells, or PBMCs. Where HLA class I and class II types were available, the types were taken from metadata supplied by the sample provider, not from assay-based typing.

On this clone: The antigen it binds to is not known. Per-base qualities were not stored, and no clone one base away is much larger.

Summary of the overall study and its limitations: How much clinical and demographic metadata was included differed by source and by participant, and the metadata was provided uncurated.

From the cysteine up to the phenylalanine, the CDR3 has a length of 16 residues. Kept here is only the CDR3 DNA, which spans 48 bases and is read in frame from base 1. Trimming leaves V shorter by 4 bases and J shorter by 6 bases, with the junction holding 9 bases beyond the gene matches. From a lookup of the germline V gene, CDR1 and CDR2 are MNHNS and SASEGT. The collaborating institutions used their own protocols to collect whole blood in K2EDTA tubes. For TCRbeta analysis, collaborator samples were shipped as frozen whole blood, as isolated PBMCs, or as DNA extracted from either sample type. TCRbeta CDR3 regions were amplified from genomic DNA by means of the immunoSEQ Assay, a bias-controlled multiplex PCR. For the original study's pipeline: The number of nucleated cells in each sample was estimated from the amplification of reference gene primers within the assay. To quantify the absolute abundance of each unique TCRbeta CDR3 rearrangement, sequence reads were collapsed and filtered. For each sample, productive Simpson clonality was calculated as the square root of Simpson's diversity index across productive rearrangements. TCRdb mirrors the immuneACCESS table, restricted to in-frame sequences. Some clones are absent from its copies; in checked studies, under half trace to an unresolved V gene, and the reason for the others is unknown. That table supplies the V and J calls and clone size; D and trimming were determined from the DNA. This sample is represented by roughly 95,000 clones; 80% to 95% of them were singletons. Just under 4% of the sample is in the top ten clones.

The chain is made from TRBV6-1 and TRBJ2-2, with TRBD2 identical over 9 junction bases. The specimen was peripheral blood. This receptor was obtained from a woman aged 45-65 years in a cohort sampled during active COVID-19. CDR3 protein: CASSVRAGGFAGELFF. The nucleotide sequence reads TGTGCCAGCAGTGTGCGGGCGGGGGGGTTCGCCGGGGAGCTGTTTTTT.